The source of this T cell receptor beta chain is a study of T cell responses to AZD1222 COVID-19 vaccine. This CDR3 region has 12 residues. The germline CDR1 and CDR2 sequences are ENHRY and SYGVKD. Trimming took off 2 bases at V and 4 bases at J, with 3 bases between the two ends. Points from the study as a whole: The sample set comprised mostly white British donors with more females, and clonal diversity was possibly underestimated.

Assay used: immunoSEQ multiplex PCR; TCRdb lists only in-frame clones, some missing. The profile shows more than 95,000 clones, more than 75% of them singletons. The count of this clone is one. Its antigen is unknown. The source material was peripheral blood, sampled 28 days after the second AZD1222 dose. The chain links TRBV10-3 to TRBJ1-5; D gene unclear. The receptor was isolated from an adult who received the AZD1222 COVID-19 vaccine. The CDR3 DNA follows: TGTGCCATCAGTGAGCGGAATCAGCCCCAGCATTTT. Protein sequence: CAISERNQPQHF.